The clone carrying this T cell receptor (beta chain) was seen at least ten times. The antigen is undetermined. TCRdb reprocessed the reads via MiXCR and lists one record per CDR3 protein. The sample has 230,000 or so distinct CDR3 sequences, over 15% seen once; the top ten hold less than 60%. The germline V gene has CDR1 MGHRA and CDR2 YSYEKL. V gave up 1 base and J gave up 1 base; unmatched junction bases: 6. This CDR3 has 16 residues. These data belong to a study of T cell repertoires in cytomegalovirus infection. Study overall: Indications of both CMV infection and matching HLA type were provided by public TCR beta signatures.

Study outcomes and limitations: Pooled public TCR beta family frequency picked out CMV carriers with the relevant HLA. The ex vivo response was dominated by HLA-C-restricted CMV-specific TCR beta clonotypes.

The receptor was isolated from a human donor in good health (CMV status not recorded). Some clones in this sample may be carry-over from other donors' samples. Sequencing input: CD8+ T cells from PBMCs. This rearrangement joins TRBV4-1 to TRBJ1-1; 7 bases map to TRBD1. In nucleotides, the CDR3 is TGCGCCAGCAGCCAAGGTGAGGGGGCAGGGAACACTGAAGCTTTCTTT. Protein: CASSQGEGAGNTEAFF.